This T cell receptor beta chain was retrieved from a study of shared clonotypes between healthy human individuals. Study information: Per donor, CD8 memory used one plate, CD8 naive used two, CD4 memory used three and CD4 naive used three. Study-level points and caveats: Enrolling few donors narrowed the genetic and exposure-history diversity that was represented.

The CDR3 is made up of 14 amino acids. The germline V gene encodes CDR1 SGHTA and CDR2 FQGNSA. V was clipped by 1 base and J by 5 bases, with 11 bases between them. The sample holds a few counts of this clone. Its antigen is currently unknown. Several immunoSEQ 96-well plates shared each subset's DNA, each plate a replicate. Using immunoSEQ multiplex PCR, the repertoire was profiled, and TCRdb retains in-frame clones only, with some absent. In the table there are about 1.1 million clones, approximately 78% of which are singletons. This clonotype originated in a man younger than 35 in good health. Some clones in this sample may be carry-over from other donors' samples. The chain couples TRBV7-2 to TRBJ1-1, with a weak D call TRBD1 (6 bases). The material sequenced was memory CD4+ T cells from PBMCs. Subset: CD45RA-negative fraction. This chain's CDR3 is CASSLGPGETEAFF. The CDR3 region has the DNA TGTGCCAGCAGCTTAGGCCCAGGGGAAACTGAAGCTTTCTTT. The full variable domain, rest sourced from reference TRBV7-2 and TRBJ1-1, is GAGVSQSPSNKVTEKGKDVELRCDPISGHTALYWYRQSLGQGLEFLIYFQGNSAPDKSGLPSDRFSAERTGGSVSTLTIQRTQQEDSAVYLCASSLGPGETEAFFGQGTRLTVV.